This record covers a single T cell receptor beta chain. What it binds is not known. This is likely a read error, given that the CDR3 carries no conserved phenylalanine or tryptophan at its end. The CDR3 is made up of 13 amino acids. V was shortened by 4 bases and J by 5 bases, with 11 bases between the two germline ends. CDR1 is MDHEN, CDR2 SYDVKM, per germline. This sample was included in a study of read filtering for tumor transcriptome and immune sequencing. Study in general: The cohort had over 16 men and approximately 13 women aged roughly 45 to 90, mean about 68 years.

Bone marrow was sampled from every patient at the time of active disease. From approximately 430 ng of RNA, a library with molecular barcoded alpha/delta and beta/gamma adaptors was made. TCRdb re-analysed the reads in MiXCR, keeping a single row per CDR3 protein. The sample yields tens of thousands of distinct CDR3 sequences, roughly 10% seen once. Study-level results: In IR-seq, single-read clonotypes were 70% to 85% of clonotypes but roughly 3.5% of reads. The sorted CD138-negative fraction was a mixed bone marrow immune population, not purified T cells.

The sequence was obtained from a donor at least 40 years old with multiple myeloma. The source material was a population of CD138-negative cells sorted from bone marrow. V gene TRBV28 combines with J gene TRBJ2-5, with D maybe TRBD2 (6 bases). The CDR3 coding sequence is TGTGCCAGCAGTTCGGGAGAGCAGGAGACCCAGTACTCT. Translated: CASSSGEQETQYS.